These 11 T cell receptor beta chains were sequenced from one sample in a study of blood T cell repertoires in COVID-19. Sequenced by immunoSEQ multiplex PCR; TCRdb stores in-frame clones only, minus some. The sample holds about 140,000 clones, 80% seen once. Sequenced material: peripheral blood. Source of these receptors: a man in his 70s who had recovered from COVID-19.

This clone has only one observation. V gene TRBV3-1 (or the pseudogene TRBV3-2) combines with J gene TRBJ2-2; D gene unclear. The CDR3 covers 13 residues. Germline V gives CDR1 LGHDT, CDR2 YNNKEL (reference sequence). V was pared by 2 bases and J by 6 bases, with 7 bases between. CDR3 nucleotides: TGTGCCAGCAGCCAAAATGAGGCCGGGGAGCTGTTTTTT. Translated: CASSQNEAGELFF.

CDR3 region: CASSLPGLAGANEQFF. The CDR3 DNA follows: TGTGCCAGCAGCTTACCAGGACTAGCGGGAGCCAATGAGCAGTTCTTC. The V gene is TRBV5-8, the J gene TRBJ2-1, with TRBD2 matching over 13 bases. Germline V gene sequence: CDR1 SGHTS, CDR2 YDEGEE. This CDR3 is 16 amino acids long. J lost 6 bases, V lost 2 bases, and 5 bases had no gene match.

This clone came up many times. The chain combines TRBV27 with TRBJ2-3; maybe TRBD2 (5 bases). Per the germline V gene, CDR1 is MNHEY and CDR2 is SMNVEV (reference sequence). The V end was cut by 8 bases, the J end by 3 bases, with 18 bases between. The CDR3 extends over 15 amino acids. CDR3 bases: TGTGCCAGCGGGGAAAGGGCGGGCCAAACAGATACGCAGTATTTT. This sequence encodes CASGERAGQTDTQYF.

V usage is TRBV29-1 and J usage is TRBJ1-2, with TRBD1 as a possible D gene (5 bases). The CDR3 totals 10 residues. Germline CDR1 reads SQVTM; CDR2 reads ANQGSEA. Trimming cost V 2 bases and J 8 bases, with 6 bases left between them. CDR3 sequence reads: CSVEQGGYTF. Written as DNA, the CDR3 is TGCAGCGTTGAACAGGGCGGCTACACCTTC.

The V and J genes are TRBV7-6 and TRBJ1-2, with TRBD1 identical over 7 bases. Germline loops: CDR1 SGHVS, CDR2 FNYEAQ. V shed 1 base and J 6 bases; nucleotides not matched to a gene: 2. The CDR3 contains 13 residues. This chain's CDR3 is CASSLVQGDGYTF. DNA of the CDR3: TGTGCCAGCAGCTTAGTGCAGGGGGATGGCTACACCTTC.

The chain uses TRBV5-1 and TRBJ2-5; D possibly corresponds to TRBD1 (5 bases). The CDR3 consists of 14 residues. Trimming stripped 5 bases from V and 7 bases from J, with 18 bases between. From germline, CDR1 is SGHRS and CDR2 YFSETQ. The CDR3 nucleotides read TGCGCCAGCAGTTCTGATAGGGGATGGGGGACCCAGTACTTC. Translated, it gives CASSSDRGWGTQYF.

The gene calls are TRBV14 and TRBJ2-5, with unresolved D. Trimming removed 3 bases at V and 4 bases at J, with 15 bases between. Germline CDR1 reads SGHDN; CDR2 reads FVKESK. The CDR3 is 15 amino acids. This CDR3 reads CASSHDSPPGETQYF. CDR3 DNA: TGTGCCAGCAGCCATGATAGCCCCCCGGGAGAGACCCAGTACTTC. The variable domain in full, completed from reference TRBV14 and TRBJ2-5, reads EAGVTQFPSHSVIEKGQTVTLRCDPISGHDNLYWYRRVMGKEIKFLLHFVKESKQDESGMPNNRFLAERTGGTYSTLKVQPAELEDSGVYFCASSHDSPPGETQYFGPGTRLLVL.

This clone was counted a few times. The genes are TRBV19 and TRBJ2-7; D perhaps matches TRBD1 (5 bases). The V and J ends lost 0 bases and 7 bases respectively, with 10 bases between them. CDR3 size: 13 residues. The germline V gene has CDR1 LNHDA and CDR2 SQIVND (reference sequence). The CDR3 DNA reads TGTGCCAGTAGTATAGAAGGGGCAAAAGAGCAGTACTTC. It encodes CASSIEGAKEQYF. Based on the CDR3 plus reference TRBV19 and TRBJ2-7, the full variable domain is DGGITQSPKYLFRKEGQNVTLSCEQNLNHDAMYWYRQDPGQGLRLIYYSQIVNDFQKGDIAEGYSVSREKKESFPLTVTSAQKNPTAFYLCASSIEGAKEQYFGPGTRLTVT.

This clone was picked up a small number of times. The chain links TRBV18 to TRBJ2-1; 14 bases are shared with TRBD2. The CDR3 totals 18 residues. V shed 5 bases, J shed 0 bases, and the junction held 6 bases outside the gene matches. CDR1 and CDR2 from the germline V gene are KGHSH and LQKENI. CDR3 nucleotides: TGTGCCAGCTCATCGGGACTAGCGGGAGTAAGCTCCTACAATGAGCAGTTCTTC. This encodes CASSSGLAGVSSYNEQFF.

The chain is built from TRBV7-8 and TRBJ2-7; 14 bases agree with TRBD2. This CDR3 region has 15 residues. Germline trimming cut 5 bases from V and 2 bases from J; bases unmatched to any gene: 2. Looked up from germline, CDR1 is SGHVS and CDR2 is FQNEAQ. CDR3 nucleotide sequence: TGTGCCAGCAGCCCGACTAGCGGGAGGGCCTACGAGCAGTACTTC. It specifies CASSPTSGRAYEQYF.

This clone has just one count. The J gene is TRBJ2-7, the V gene TRBV19; 9 bases are shared with TRBD2. This CDR3 has 15 residues. J gave up 1 base and V 6 bases, and 7 bases lay outside the gene matches. CDR1 is LNHDA, CDR2 SQIVND, per germline (reference sequence). CDR3 amino acids: CASSYRSGGSYEQYF. DNA of the CDR3: TGTGCCAGTAGCTATCGCAGCGGGGGGTCCTACGAGCAGTACTTC.